This is a list of T cell receptor beta chains from one sample in a study of PD-1 blockade in classical Hodgkin lymphoma. The data were produced by immunoSEQ multiplex PCR, yet TCRdb's version contains in-frame clones alone and is incomplete. The data show roughly 50,000 clones, with around 91% seen just once and approximately 15% held by the top ten. Sequencing was performed on peripheral blood mononuclear cells (PBMCs), taken before the fourth cycle of nivolumab. The receptors originated from a human donor with classical Hodgkin lymphoma. Each CDR3 is given with its conserved first and last residue. D genes are given only for firm matches. The listing skips clone size in some rows; elsewhere it reads once, few, many or a size class.

J gene: TRBJ2-7
D gene: -
V gene: TRBV5-1
clone size: -
CDR3 protein: CASSLGRDEQYF
CDR3 DNA: TGCGCCAGCAGCTTGGGGCGAGACGAGCAGTACTTC

J gene: TRBJ2-7
D gene: TRBD2
V gene: TRBV18
clone size: -
CDR3 protein: CASSQGSGAGGYEQYF
CDR3 DNA: TGTGCCAGCTCACAAGGGTCCGGAGCGGGAGGTTACGAGCAGTACTTC

J gene: TRBJ2-1
D gene: -
V gene: TRBV1
clone size: -
CDR3 protein: CTSKGLVGDRNEQFF
CDR3 DNA: TGCACCAGCAAGGGACTAGTGGGGGACCGCAATGAGCAGTTCTTC

J gene: TRBJ1-5
D gene: -
V gene: TRBV21-1
clone size: -
CDR3 protein: CASSKDRPIYSNQPQHF
CDR3 DNA: TGTGCCAGCAGCAAAGATCGCCCCATTTATAGCAATCAGCCCCAGCATTTT

J gene: TRBJ2-7
D gene: -
V gene: TRBV9
clone size: -
CDR3 protein: CASSPRGPYEQYF
CDR3 DNA: TGTGCCAGCAGCCCAAGGGGTCCCTACGAGCAGTACTTC

J gene: TRBJ1-5
D gene: -
V gene: TRBV30
clone size: few
CDR3 protein: CAWSVGAGNQPQHF
CDR3 DNA: TGTGCCTGGAGTGTAGGGGCGGGAAATCAGCCCCAGCATTTT

J gene: TRBJ2-7
D gene: TRBD1
V gene: TRBV10-1
clone size: once
CDR3 protein: CASRFPGQGICEQYF
CDR3 DNA: TGCGCCAGCAGGTTTCCGGGACAGGGTATCTGCGAGCAGTACTTC

J gene: TRBJ1-1
D gene: -
V gene: TRBV6-1
clone size: -
CDR3 protein: CASTAVGGTEAFF
CDR3 DNA: TGTGCCAGCACCGCCGTCGGGGGCACTGAAGCTTTCTTT

J gene: TRBJ1-1
D gene: TRBD1
V gene: TRBV7-3
clone size: -
CDR3 protein: CASSPWTGGNTEAFF
CDR3 DNA: TGTGCCAGCAGCCCATGGACAGGGGGGAACACTGAAGCTTTCTTT

J gene: TRBJ2-7
D gene: -
V gene: TRBV5-5
clone size: -
CDR3 protein: CASSLTGTYYEQYF
CDR3 DNA: TGTGCCAGCAGCCTAACCGGGACATACTACGAGCAGTACTTC

J gene: TRBJ2-2
D gene: -
V gene: TRBV10-3
clone size: -
CDR3 protein: CAISELAGELFF
CDR3 DNA: TGTGCCATCAGTGAGTTGGCCGGGGAGCTGTTTTTT

J gene: TRBJ2-1
D gene: TRBD2
V gene: TRBV10-3
clone size: -
CDR3 protein: CAISGLAVTGEQFF
CDR3 DNA: TGTGCCATCAGTGGACTAGCGGTCACGGGTGAGCAGTTCTTC

J gene: TRBJ1-6
D gene: -
V gene: TRBV28
clone size: once
CDR3 protein: CASSLITGFYNSPLHF
CDR3 DNA: TGTGCCAGCAGTTTGATTACAGGCTTCTATAATTCACCCCTCCACTTT

J gene: TRBJ2-7
D gene: -
V gene: TRBV7-9
clone size: -
CDR3 protein: CASSPAGGQFYEQYF
CDR3 DNA: TGTGCCAGCTCTCCGGCCGGGGGGCAGTTCTACGAGCAGTACTTC

J gene: TRBJ1-4
D gene: -
V gene: TRBV6-5
clone size: -
CDR3 protein: CASSSGLEKLFF
CDR3 DNA: TGTGCCAGCAGTTCAGGGTTGGAAAAACTGTTTTTT

J gene: TRBJ1-1
D gene: TRBD1
V gene: TRBV6-5
clone size: -
CDR3 protein: CASSYSQGGGSEAFF
CDR3 DNA: TGTGCCAGCAGTTACTCTCAGGGGGGGGGATCTGAAGCTTTCTTT

J gene: TRBJ2-3
D gene: -
V gene: TRBV15
clone size: -
CDR3 protein: CATSSPRFESTDTQYF
CDR3 DNA: TGTGCCACCAGCAGTCCGCGTTTCGAGAGCACAGATACGCAGTATTTT

J gene: TRBJ1-5
D gene: -
V gene: TRBV4-2
clone size: -
CDR3 protein: CASSPGLNQPQHF
CDR3 DNA: TGTGCCAGCAGCCCCGGCCTTAATCAGCCCCAGCATTTT

J gene: TRBJ1-2
D gene: -
V gene: TRBV6-7
clone size: -
CDR3 protein: CASSFPPEPSDYGYTF
CDR3 DNA: TGTGCCAGCAGTTTTCCCCCCGAGCCGAGTGACTATGGCTACACCTTC

J gene: TRBJ2-7
D gene: TRBD1
V gene: TRBV14
clone size: once
CDR3 protein: CASSQAGGGYEQYF
CDR3 DNA: TGTGCCAGCAGCCAAGCAGGGGGCGGCTACGAGCAGTACTTC

J gene: TRBJ2-5
D gene: TRBD2
V gene: TRBV5-1
clone size: -
CDR3 protein: CASKGRVLSQYF
CDR3 DNA: TGCGCCAGCAAGGGGAGGGTCCTATCCCAGTACTTC

J gene: TRBJ2-1
D gene: -
V gene: TRBV10-3
clone size: -
CDR3 protein: CAIKSNTDPHNEQFF
CDR3 DNA: TGTGCCATCAAATCCAATACAGACCCCCACAATGAGCAGTTCTTC

J gene: TRBJ2-2
D gene: TRBD1
V gene: TRBV12-5
clone size: -
CDR3 protein: CASGFGDRGYRELFF
CDR3 DNA: TGTGCTAGTGGTTTTGGTGACAGGGGTTATCGGGAGCTGTTTTTT

J gene: TRBJ2-5
D gene: -
V gene: TRBV9
clone size: -
CDR3 protein: CASSARGVFQETQYF
CDR3 DNA: TGTGCCAGCAGCGCCAGGGGGGTCTTTCAAGAGACCCAGTACTTC

J gene: TRBJ1-5
D gene: -
V gene: TRBV27
clone size: -
CDR3 protein: CASSFVGAHSNQPQHF
CDR3 DNA: TGTGCCAGCAGTTTCGTGGGAGCGCATAGCAATCAGCCCCAGCATTTT

J gene: TRBJ1-1
D gene: -
V gene: TRBV5-1
clone size: -
CDR3 protein: CASSLAGGNTEAFF
CDR3 DNA: TGCGCCAGCAGCTTGGCCGGAGGAAACACTGAAGCTTTCTTT

J gene: TRBJ1-1
D gene: -
V gene: TRBV6-6
clone size: once
CDR3 protein: CASSYVLSGEAFF
CDR3 DNA: TGTGCCAGCAGTTACGTCCTCTCCGGGGAAGCTTTCTTT

J gene: TRBJ2-7
D gene: -
V gene: TRBV2
clone size: -
CDR3 protein: CASSESGDTYEQYF
CDR3 DNA: TGTGCCAGCAGTGAGTCAGGGGATACCTACGAGCAGTACTTC

J gene: TRBJ2-3
D gene: -
V gene: TRBV19
clone size: -
CDR3 protein: CASKWAGRDTQYF
CDR3 DNA: TGTGCCAGTAAGTGGGCAGGTCGAGATACGCAGTATTTT

J gene: TRBJ2-3
D gene: -
V gene: TRBV9
clone size: -
CDR3 protein: CASSASSKDELDTQYF
CDR3 DNA: TGTGCCAGCAGCGCCTCATCTAAGGATGAGTTAGATACGCAGTATTTT

J gene: TRBJ2-7
D gene: TRBD2
V gene: TRBV27
clone size: once
CDR3 protein: CASSLSGLAIPYEQYF
CDR3 DNA: TGTGCCAGCAGTTTGTCGGGACTAGCGATACCCTACGAGCAGTACTTC

J gene: TRBJ2-1
D gene: -
V gene: TRBV5-1
clone size: -
CDR3 protein: CASSLGAGSSYNEQFF
CDR3 DNA: TGCGCCAGCAGCTTGGGGGCGGGGAGCTCCTACAATGAGCAGTTCTTC

J gene: TRBJ2-1
D gene: TRBD1
V gene: TRBV13
clone size: -
CDR3 protein: CASSLDGTGPNEQFF
CDR3 DNA: TGTGCCAGCAGCTTAGACGGGACAGGGCCCAATGAGCAGTTCTTC

J gene: TRBJ2-1
D gene: -
V gene: TRBV5-5
clone size: -
CDR3 protein: CASSWTMSSYNEQFF
CDR3 DNA: TGTGCCAGCAGCTGGACCATGAGCTCCTACAATGAGCAGTTCTTC

J gene: TRBJ2-1
D gene: -
V gene: TRBV5-1
clone size: -
CDR3 protein: CASSAPHRAEGNEQFF
CDR3 DNA: TGCGCCAGCAGCGCACCCCACAGGGCCGAAGGCAATGAGCAGTTCTTC

J gene: TRBJ1-1
D gene: -
V gene: TRBV5-1
clone size: -
CDR3 protein: CASSFAADSLNTEAFF
CDR3 DNA: TGCGCCAGCAGCTTCGCCGCAGACAGCCTTAACACTGAAGCTTTCTTT

J gene: TRBJ2-7
D gene: -
V gene: TRBV15
clone size: -
CDR3 protein: CATSRDNQYEQYF
CDR3 DNA: TGTGCCACCAGCAGAGATAACCAATACGAGCAGTACTTC

J gene: TRBJ2-7
D gene: -
V gene: TRBV7-2
clone size: -
CDR3 protein: CASSNQRGGKPSYEQYF
CDR3 DNA: TGTGCCAGCAGTAACCAGAGGGGTGGGAAGCCCTCCTACGAGCAGTACTTC

J gene: TRBJ2-7
D gene: -
V gene: TRBV4-1
clone size: once
CDR3 protein: CASSPWDTYEQYF
CDR3 DNA: TGCGCCAGCAGCCCCTGGGACACCTACGAGCAGTACTTC

J gene: TRBJ2-2
D gene: TRBD2
V gene: TRBV5-4
clone size: -
CDR3 protein: CASSLASGSGGELFF
CDR3 DNA: TGTGCCAGCAGCTTGGCTAGCGGGAGTGGCGGGGAGCTGTTTTTT

J gene: TRBJ2-5
D gene: -
V gene: TRBV25-1
clone size: -
CDR3 protein: CASSEYRGTALEKETQYF
CDR3 DNA: TGTGCCAGCAGTGAATATCGGGGGACAGCTCTAGAGAAAGAGACCCAGTACTTC

J gene: TRBJ2-7
D gene: TRBD2
V gene: TRBV7-8
clone size: -
CDR3 protein: CASTLEYQREGPSYGYEQYF
CDR3 DNA: TGTGCCAGCACCTTAGAGTACCAGCGGGAGGGCCCGAGTTATGGTTACGAGCAGTACTTC

J gene: TRBJ2-3
D gene: -
V gene: TRBV28
clone size: -
CDR3 protein: CASRKDTQYF
CDR3 DNA: TGTGCCAGCAGAAAGGATACGCAGTATTTT

J gene: TRBJ1-1
D gene: -
V gene: TRBV6-6
clone size: -
CDR3 protein: CASSSLFEAFF
CDR3 DNA: TGTGCCAGCAGTTCCCTCTTCGAAGCTTTCTTT

J gene: TRBJ2-5
D gene: TRBD2
V gene: TRBV5-1
clone size: -
CDR3 protein: CASSLQRGVPEVARETQYF
CDR3 DNA: TGCGCCAGCAGCTTGCAGCGGGGGGTACCGGAGGTCGCTAGGGAGACCCAGTACTTC

J gene: TRBJ1-2
D gene: -
V gene: TRBV6-1
clone size: -
CDR3 protein: CASNAGTNYGYTF
CDR3 DNA: TGTGCCAGCAACGCCGGGACTAACTATGGCTACACCTTC

J gene: TRBJ2-3
D gene: TRBD2
V gene: TRBV7-7
clone size: -
CDR3 protein: CASSLITSGSTDTQYF
CDR3 DNA: TGTGCTAGCAGCTTAATAACTAGCGGAAGCACAGATACGCAGTATTTT

J gene: TRBJ2-7
D gene: -
V gene: TRBV30
clone size: -
CDR3 protein: CAWSVWDFRDRGLEQYF
CDR3 DNA: TGTGCCTGGAGTGTATGGGATTTTAGGGACCGGGGCCTCGAGCAGTACTTC

J gene: TRBJ1-3
D gene: -
V gene: TRBV4-1
clone size: -
CDR3 protein: CASSPLAFTSGNTIYF
CDR3 DNA: TGCGCCAGCAGCCCCCTGGCATTTACTTCTGGAAACACCATATATTTT

J gene: TRBJ2-7
D gene: -
V gene: TRBV7-9
clone size: -
CDR3 protein: CASSLGRIGEQYF
CDR3 DNA: TGTGCCAGCAGCTTAGGTCGGATCGGGGAGCAGTACTTC

J gene: TRBJ1-1
D gene: TRBD1
V gene: TRBV19
clone size: -
CDR3 protein: CASSIDDPKLWDRGRSAFF
CDR3 DNA: TGTGCCAGTAGCATAGACGATCCGAAACTCTGGGACAGGGGGCGATCGGCTTTCTTT

J gene: TRBJ2-7
D gene: -
V gene: TRBV6-6
clone size: -
CDR3 protein: CASTWGAALTYEQYF
CDR3 DNA: TGTGCCAGCACCTGGGGAGCGGCCCTTACCTACGAGCAGTACTTC

J gene: TRBJ1-2
D gene: -
V gene: TRBV4-1
clone size: -
CDR3 protein: CASSQEGGPPYGYTF
CDR3 DNA: TGCGCCAGCAGCCAAGAGGGGGGCCCGCCTTATGGCTACACCTTC

J gene: TRBJ1-1
D gene: -
V gene: TRBV7-3
clone size: -
CDR3 protein: CASSLTAVRYTEAFF
CDR3 DNA: TGTGCCAGCAGCTTAACGGCGGTTCGGTACACTGAAGCTTTCTTT

J gene: TRBJ2-7
D gene: -
V gene: TRBV10-2
clone size: once
CDR3 protein: CASMLESSYEQYF
CDR3 DNA: TGCGCCAGCATGCTGGAGAGCTCCTACGAGCAGTACTTC

J gene: TRBJ2-5
D gene: -
V gene: TRBV5-6
clone size: -
CDR3 protein: CASSRKAVQETQYF
CDR3 DNA: TGTGCCAGCAGCCGGAAAGCGGTCCAAGAGACCCAGTACTTC

J gene: TRBJ2-3
D gene: -
V gene: TRBV7-2
clone size: -
CDR3 protein: CASSLGHFTDTQYF
CDR3 DNA: TGTGCCAGCAGCTTGGGACATTTCACAGATACGCAGTATTTT

J gene: TRBJ1-1
D gene: -
V gene: TRBV4-1
clone size: -
CDR3 protein: CASSPGNTEAFF
CDR3 DNA: TGCGCCAGCAGCCCGGGGAACACTGAAGCTTTCTTT

J gene: TRBJ2-1
D gene: -
V gene: TRBV20-1
clone size: -
CDR3 protein: CSARHSGEQFF
CDR3 DNA: TGCAGTGCCAGACATTCGGGTGAGCAGTTCTTC

J gene: TRBJ2-7
D gene: -
V gene: TRBV6-5
clone size: -
CDR3 protein: CASSYSEGDEQYF
CDR3 DNA: TGTGCCAGCAGTTACTCAGAGGGCGACGAGCAGTACTTC